This paragraph reports one T cell receptor beta chain. This CDR3 region has 14 residues. Trimming pared 6 bases from V and 8 bases from J, leaving 17 bases between. The germline V gene encodes CDR1 SNHLY and CDR2 FYNNEI. The entry originates in a study of blood T cell repertoires in COVID-19. About the research overall: Whether acute or convalescent, the COVID-19 samples came from the United States, Italy and Spain. Nucleic acid was either cDNA or gDNA, and it came from T cells, B-cell-depleted T cells, or PBMCs.

Cohorts were assigned according to the clinical history that participants reported. In the study's own analysis: The assay estimated nucleated cells by amplifying reference gene primers. Sequencing used immunoSEQ multiplex PCR; TCRdb keeps in-frame clones, though not all of them. Clone size and the V and J calls come from that table; the DNA yielded D and trimming. This sample has under 450,000 clones, with 80% to 90% found just once. The sample was PBMCs or T cells enriched from blood (not recorded which). The V and J genes are TRBV2 and TRBJ1-5; a weak D match, TRBD1 (6 bases). This receptor was obtained from a man in his thirties or forties who had recovered from COVID-19. Here the CDR3 DNA reads TGTGCCAGCAGATACAGGGTGGACGCGGAGCCCCAGCATTTT. The encoded protein is CASRYRVDAEPQHF.